These 25 T cell receptor beta chains share one sample of origin, sequenced in a study of monozygotic twins with inflammatory bowel disease. TCRdb reanalyzed the 5' RACE reads and collapses them to one entry per CDR3 protein, without DNA. The sample table sets out approximately 300,000 distinct CDR3 sequences. Input material: blood. These receptors were taken from a human donor with ulcerative colitis or Crohn's disease, or a healthy co-twin of an affected twin (not recorded which).

The chain uses TRBV5-1 and TRBJ1-5. Germline lookup yields CDR1 SGHRS and CDR2 YFSETQ. The CDR3 is 14 amino acids. CDR3 protein: CASSLGMGNQPQHF.

This chain links TRBV6-2 or TRBV6-3 with TRBJ2-1; the TCRdb D gene call, TRBD1, has no DNA to confirm it. The germline V gene encodes CDR1 MNHEY and CDR2 SVGEGT. This CDR3 has 13 amino acids. CDR3 loop: CASRRQFYNEQFF.

The gene calls are TRBV7-2 and TRBJ2-1; TCRdb reports TRBD1, a call that lacks DNA to check it against. Germline V CDR1 and CDR2: SGHTA, FQGNSA. The CDR3 has 14 amino acids. The CDR3 protein is CASSQQQGRNEQFF.

J is TRBJ2-7 and V is TRBV14. The CDR3 length is 11 residues. In germline, CDR1 is SGHDN, CDR2 FVKESK. Here the CDR3 reads CASSQATEQYF.

The V and J genes are TRBV5-6 and TRBJ1-4; the TRBD1 assignment by TCRdb is unverifiable without DNA. Germline CDR1 SGHDT, CDR2 YYEEEE. The CDR3 extends over 12 amino acids. CDR3 in amino acids: CASSPGDEKLFF.

The chain employs TRBV30 and TRBJ2-1; without DNA, the TCRdb call of TRBD2 cannot be checked. This CDR3 comprises 16 residues. Germline loops: CDR1 GTSNPN, CDR2 SVGIG (reference sequence). Here the CDR3 reads CAWSVPGVEGRYEQFF.

The chain is built from TRBV28 and TRBJ1-2. The germline V gene has CDR1 MDHEN and CDR2 SYDVKM. This CDR3 is 11 amino acids long. The CDR3 here is CASSINYGYTF.

CDR3 protein: CASSVELAVGELFF. This chain joins TRBV6-1 and TRBJ2-2; TCRdb's assignment of TRBD2 cannot be checked, as there is no DNA. Germline assignment: CDR1 MNHNS and CDR2 SASEGT. The CDR3 extends over 14 amino acids.

V and J are TRBV20-1 and TRBJ2-1; lacking DNA, the TRBD2 call made by TCRdb goes unchecked. The CDR3 is 15 residues long. Germline values: CDR1 DFQATT, CDR2 SNEGSKA (reference sequence). The CDR3 reads CSARPSGLAYNEQFF.

The rearrangement uses TRBV5-1 and TRBJ1-4. Germline assignment: CDR1 SGHRS and CDR2 YFSETQ. The CDR3 covers 13 residues. This CDR3 is CASSLGGNEKLFF.

The rearrangement joins TRBV7-8 to TRBJ2-1; TCRdb's assignment of TRBD1 cannot be checked, as there is no DNA. The CDR3 sequence is 16 residues long. The V gene's germline CDR1 is SGHVS and CDR2 FQNEAQ. The CDR3 spells CASSSQGAGFVNQQFF.

This chain joins TRBV7-2 and TRBJ2-3. Germline V gene lookup returns CDR1 SGHTA and CDR2 FQGNSA. CDR3 length: 13 residues. CDR3 sequence: CASSLMWADTQYF.

The genes are TRBV9 and TRBJ2-3; TCRdb designates TRBD2, a call that cannot be tested without DNA. CDR1 is SGDLS, CDR2 YYNGEE, per germline. The CDR3 covers 18 residues. CDR3 region: CASSIGLAGAAITDTQYF.

The V and J genes are TRBV6-1 and TRBJ2-3; there is no DNA to check the TCRdb D call of TRBD2. The CDR3 extends over 15 amino acids. Germline values: CDR1 MNHNS, CDR2 SASEGT. The CDR3 sequence is CASSGLAGATDTQYF.

The rearrangement joins TRBV27 to TRBJ1-2; checking the TCRdb D call of TRBD1 is not possible without DNA. The CDR3 extends over 11 amino acids. Germline V lookup: CDR1 MNHEY, CDR2 SMNVEV (reference sequence). CDR3 loop: CASRTGYGYTF.

The rearrangement joins TRBV5-1 to TRBJ1-2. CDR1 and CDR2 from the germline V gene are SGHRS and YFSETQ. The CDR3 extends over 15 amino acids. This CDR3 reads CASSLDSLLSYGYTF.

The V call is TRBV7-2, the J call TRBJ1-4; TCRdb indicates TRBD1, and absent DNA this call remains unverified. This CDR3 has 15 residues. Germline loops: CDR1 SGHTA, CDR2 FQGNSA. The CDR3 loop is CASSNGGTGDEKLFF.

The chain's CDR3 is CASSKGQGRETQYF. The chain has TRBV9 and TRBJ2-5; TCRdb picks TRBD1, but there is no DNA to check that call. This CDR3 has 14 amino acids. Looked up from germline, CDR1 is SGDLS and CDR2 is YYNGEE.

The chain has TRBV30 and TRBJ2-1; TCRdb lists TRBD1, though no DNA is available to test this call. The CDR3 length is 14 residues. Per germline, CDR1 GTSNPN and CDR2 SVGIG (reference sequence). CDR3 in amino acids: CAWDRGEKYNEQFF.

This CDR3 is CSAGLAGGPQQFF. V usage is TRBV20-1 and J usage is TRBJ2-1; without DNA, the TCRdb call of TRBD2 cannot be checked. Germline V CDR1 and CDR2: DFQATT, SNEGSKA (reference sequence). The CDR3 covers 13 residues.

The chain is built from TRBV6-5 and TRBJ1-2; TCRdb returns TRBD1, unconfirmable since there is no DNA. CDR1 and CDR2 from the germline V gene are MNHEY and SVGAGI. The CDR3 totals 18 residues. The CDR3 reads CASSSSRAPGTGYKGYTF.

V gene TRBV12-3 or TRBV12-4 combines with J gene TRBJ1-5. The CDR3 is 16 amino acids. CDR3 sequence: CASLGGGMGLDQPQHF.

The chain recombines TRBV5-1 with TRBJ2-5; TCRdb gives TRBD1 as the D gene, but with no DNA this cannot be confirmed. Germline CDR1 reads SGHRS; CDR2 reads YFSETQ. The CDR3 consists of 14 residues. CDR3 sequence reads: CASSLQGTQETQYF.

The gene calls are TRBV20-1 and TRBJ2-7; the TRBD1 assignment by TCRdb is unverifiable without DNA. The CDR3 consists of 14 residues. Germline assignment: CDR1 DFQATT and CDR2 SNEGSKA (reference sequence). The CDR3 here is CSARGRDRENEQYF.

The chain couples TRBV21-1 to TRBJ1-6; the TRBD1 assignment by TCRdb is unverifiable without DNA. TRBV21-1 is given as a pseudogene. This CDR3 contains 16 residues. The CDR3 reads CASSKALGQGCSPLHF.